This entry features one T cell receptor beta chain sequence. This entry is derived from a study of T cell changes during pregnancy in multiple sclerosis. TCRdb keeps only in-frame clones here, not all; method: immunoSEQ multiplex PCR. The table includes under 80,000 clones, approximately 88% detected once. Material: peripheral blood, obtained in the first trimester of pregnancy. The sequence was collected from a female donor with multiple sclerosis, enrolled in a pregnancy study.

This chain's CDR3 is CASSPDILVGETQYF. In DNA, the CDR3 is TGTGCCAGTAGTCCGGACATCCTCGTTGGGGAGACCCAGTACTTC. This sequence joins TRBV19 and TRBJ2-5; the D gene is possibly TRBD1 (5 bases). The V gene's germline CDR1 is LNHDA and CDR2 SQIVND (reference sequence). The CDR3 contains 15 residues. The ends were cut back, 5 bases at V and 5 bases at J, with 18 bases in the middle. Together with reference TRBV19 and TRBJ2-5, the CDR3 gives the full variable domain: DGGITQSPKYLFRKEGQNVTLSCEQNLNHDAMYWYRQDPGQGLRLIYYSQIVNDFQKGDIAEGYSVSREKKESFPLTVTSAQKNPTAFYLCASSPDILVGETQYFGPGTRLLVL.